Listed below are T cell receptor beta chains from one sample, sequenced in a study of T-cell memory formation after mild COVID-19. TCRdb fed the 5' RACE reads into MiXCR, producing one record per CDR3 protein. Here the sample spans 70,000 to 100,000 distinct CDR3 sequences, less than 15% being singletons. Sequences were obtained from PBMCs or a T cell subset sorted from them (not recorded which). Receptor source: an adult woman who had mild COVID-19 (a few samples of this study predate the infection). Cell type and time point are not known. The CDR3 runs from the conserved cysteine through the conserved F or W. A D gene is named only where the DNA matches it firmly. For some rows the clone size is stated as once, few or many, or as a class when expanded; others skip it.

clone size	J gene	V gene	D gene	CDR3 protein	CDR3 DNA
few	TRBJ2-7	TRBV12-3/TRBV12-4	NA	CASSSTGCEQYF	TGTGCCAGCAGTTCAACAGGGTGCGAGCAGTACTTC
NA	TRBJ2-3	TRBV4-2	TRBD2	CASSPHGLAGVESVTDTQYF	TGTGCCAGCAGCCCCCACGGTCTAGCGGGAGTCGAGTCTGTCACAGATACGCAGTATTTT
few	TRBJ2-1	TRBV20-1	TRBD1	CSAKQGALADEQFF	TGCAGTGCTAAGCAGGGGGCGCTGGCCGATGAGCAGTTCTTC
few	TRBJ2-3	TRBV7-9	NA	CASSSPGVWTDTQYF	TGTGCCAGCAGCTCCCCGGGAGTCTGGACAGATACGCAGTATTTT
NA	TRBJ2-2	TRBV11-2	NA	CASSLDSGGPNTGELFF	TGTGCCAGCAGCTTAGATTCCGGGGGGCCGAACACCGGGGAGCTGTTTTTT
NA	TRBJ2-1	TRBV7-3	NA	CASSLTSRGLGEQFF	TGTGCCAGCAGCTTAACGTCCCGGGGGCTGGGTGAGCAGTTCTTC
NA	TRBJ2-7	TRBV19	TRBD1	CASSIATGAYEQYF	TGTGCCAGTAGTATAGCGACAGGGGCCTACGAGCAGTACTTC
NA	TRBJ2-1	TRBV4-3	TRBD2	CASSQGLTGTSGRNEQFF	TGCGCCAGCAGCCAAGGCCTCACCGGGACTAGCGGGAGGAATGAGCAGTTCTTC
many	TRBJ2-7	TRBV7-9	NA	CASSLEGWDGPEQYF	TGTGCCAGCAGCTTAGAGGGTTGGGACGGCCCCGAGCAGTACTTC
once	TRBJ1-2	TRBV15	TRBD1	CATFSDDRGWYGYTF	TGTGCCACCTTTTCCGACGACAGGGGTTGGTATGGCTACACCTTC
NA	TRBJ1-3	TRBV5-1	NA	CASSFRGESGNTIYF	TGCGCCAGCAGCTTCAGGGGAGAGTCGGGAAACACCATATATTTT
NA	TRBJ2-1	TRBV12-3/TRBV12-4	NA	CASSTTGSALSMAYNEQFF	TGTGCCAGCAGCACAACAGGCTCAGCCCTTAGTATGGCCTACAATGAGCAGTTCTTC
few	TRBJ2-7	TRBV7-9	TRBD2	CASSTLREGSYEQYF	TGTGCCAGCAGCACCCTTCGGGAGGGCTCCTACGAGCAGTACTTC
many	TRBJ2-1	TRBV14	TRBD2	CASSDYSGLAGVNEQFF	TGTGCCAGCAGCGATTATTCAGGACTAGCGGGAGTCAATGAGCAGTTCTTC
NA	TRBJ2-1	TRBV9	NA	CASSQRTAGEQFF	TGTGCCAGCAGCCAAAGGACAGCGGGTGAGCAGTTCTTC
few	TRBJ2-7	TRBV7-2	TRBD2	CASSSHFSGDPYEQYF	TGTGCCAGCAGCTCCCATTTTAGCGGGGACCCCTACGAGCAGTACTTC
NA	TRBJ2-3	TRBV27	NA	CASSVPRGTQYF	TGTGCCAGCAGTGTACCTCGGGGTACGCAGTATTTT
NA	TRBJ2-5	TRBV29-1	TRBD1	CSVADRGKETQYF	TGCAGCGTCGCAGACAGGGGGAAAGAGACCCAGTACTTC
NA	TRBJ1-2	TRBV12-3/TRBV12-4	NA	CASSLSGKPLSYTF	TGTGCCAGCAGTTTAAGCGGGAAACCCCTAAGCTACACCTTC
NA	TRBJ2-1	TRBV15	NA	CATSSIADNEQFF	TGTGCCACCAGCAGTATTGCGGACAATGAGCAGTTCTTC
once	TRBJ1-3	TRBV4-1	TRBD1	CASSQADRDNTIYF	TGCGCCAGCAGCCAAGCCGACAGGGACAACACCATATATTTT
few	TRBJ2-7	TRBV7-9	NA	CASSLDLVAYEQYF	TGTGCCAGCAGCTTAGATTTGGTTGCCTACGAGCAGTACTTC
few	TRBJ1-1	TRBV4-2	TRBD1	CASSQDDRDTDEAFF	TGTGCCAGCAGCCAAGATGACAGGGATACTGATGAAGCTTTCTTT
NA	TRBJ2-1	TRBV30	TRBD2	CAWSSGTSGAPQFF	TGTGCCTGGAGTTCCGGGACTAGCGGGGCCCCGCAGTTCTTC
many	TRBJ2-5	TRBV7-2	NA	CASSPESQETQYF	TGTGCCAGCAGCCCTGAGAGCCAAGAGACCCAGTACTTC
NA	TRBJ1-5	TRBV10-3	NA	CAISESGPGGQPQHF	TGTGCCATCAGTGAGTCGGGACCGGGCGGCCAGCCCCAGCATTTT
many	TRBJ2-2	TRBV4-2	NA	CASSHQERQTGELFF	TGTGCCAGCAGCCACCAGGAACGACAAACCGGGGAGCTGTTTTTT
few	TRBJ2-3	TRBV12-3/TRBV12-4	TRBD2	CASSPSGPTDTQYF	TGTGCCAGCAGCCCTAGCGGACCCACAGATACGCAGTATTTT
many	TRBJ2-7	TRBV6-2/TRBV6-3	NA	CASSYGYPFYEQYF	TGTGCCAGCAGTTACGGGTATCCTTTCTACGAGCAGTACTTC
NA	TRBJ1-1	TRBV5-1	TRBD1	CASSLGWSSGHRGGGTEAFF	TGCGCCAGCAGCTTGGGTTGGTCATCAGGCCACAGGGGAGGAGGCACTGAAGCTTTCTTT
few	TRBJ2-5	TRBV5-6	TRBD1	CASSLGPGQGVSETQYF	TGTGCCAGCAGCTTGGGGCCGGGACAGGGGGTTTCAGAGACCCAGTACTTC
few	TRBJ2-1	TRBV2	NA	CAIPTGTVYNEQFF	TGTGCCATTCCTACCGGGACGGTTTACAATGAGCAGTTCTTC
NA	TRBJ2-3	TRBV6-1	NA	CASSQNRESWTDTQYF	TGTGCCAGCAGTCAAAACAGGGAATCGTGGACAGATACGCAGTATTTT
NA	TRBJ2-3	TRBV4-1	NA	CASSQATYTDTQYF	TGCGCCAGCAGCCAAGCCACATACACAGATACGCAGTATTTT
NA	TRBJ1-2	TRBV13	NA	CASSLVGRDDNYGYTF	TGTGCCAGCAGCTTAGTGGGCAGGGACGATAACTATGGCTACACCTTC
few	TRBJ2-7	TRBV7-2	TRBD2	CASSLAGLTYEQYF	TGTGCCAGCAGTTTAGCGGGCTTAACCTACGAGCAGTACTTC
NA	TRBJ2-1	TRBV7-2	NA	CASSLVGWRSSYNEQFF	TGTGCCAGCAGCTTAGTTGGGTGGAGGAGCTCCTACAATGAGCAGTTCTTC
many	TRBJ2-3	TRBV27	TRBD2	CASSFSGLAGADTQYF	TGTGCCAGCAGTTTTTCGGGACTAGCGGGCGCAGATACGCAGTATTTT
NA	TRBJ1-1	TRBV9	NA	CASTLVSNTEAFF	TGTGCCAGCACCTTAGTGAGTAACACTGAAGCTTTCTTT
few	TRBJ2-7	TRBV6-2/TRBV6-3	NA	CASSISYEQYF	TGTGCCAGCAGTATCTCCTACGAGCAGTACTTC
NA	TRBJ1-5	TRBV4-1	NA	CASSQEGGFQPQHF	TGCGCCAGCAGCCAAGAGGGAGGTTTTCAGCCCCAGCATTTT
NA	TRBJ1-4	TRBV7-9	TRBD1	CASSPGQGRRGANEKLFF	TGTGCCAGCAGCCCGGGACAGGGGAGAAGAGGGGCCAATGAAAAACTGTTTTTT
NA	TRBJ2-1	TRBV29-1	TRBD1	CSVHTGTAYNEQFF	TGCAGCGTCCACACCGGGACAGCCTACAATGAGCAGTTCTTC
few	TRBJ1-2	TRBV4-3	NA	CASSQEGTRRGYTF	TGCGCCAGCAGCCAAGAGGGGACGCGAAGGGGCTACACCTTC
NA	TRBJ2-7	TRBV7-9	NA	CASSRDPRTAYEQYF	TGTGCCAGCAGCCGAGACCCCCGGACAGCCTACGAGCAGTACTTC
few	TRBJ2-1	TRBV7-9	NA	CASSSGAGNYNEQFF	TGTGCCAGCAGCTCAGGGGCGGGAAACTACAATGAGCAGTTCTTC
NA	TRBJ2-2	TRBV9	NA	CASSGQRPLGGELFF	TGTGCCAGCAGCGGACAGCGGCCCCTCGGGGGGGAGCTGTTTTTT
NA	TRBJ1-1	TRBV6-1	NA	CASSEDLGRVSEAFF	TGTGCCAGCAGTGAAGATCTGGGGCGCGTCTCTGAAGCTTTCTTT
few	TRBJ1-2	TRBV12-3/TRBV12-4	NA	CASSLASPNYGYTF	TGTGCCAGCAGTTTAGCCAGTCCTAACTATGGCTACACCTTC
few	TRBJ2-7	TRBV27	NA	CASSSYGDLNEQYF	TGTGCCAGCAGTTCTTACGGGGACCTGAACGAGCAGTACTTC